This T cell receptor beta chain originates from a study of blood T cell repertoires in COVID-19. Background on the study: Acute and convalescent COVID-19 specimens originated in the United States, Italy and Spain.

The method was immunoSEQ multiplex PCR; TCRdb's version includes in-frame clones alone and lacks a portion of them. The repertoire holds roughly 260,000 clones, roughly 90% seen once, with around 2.2% in the top ten. V lost 0 bases and J lost 5; bases outside the gene matches: 1. Germline assignment: CDR1 LGHNA and CDR2 YSLEER. This CDR3 region has 13 residues. This sequence joins TRBV4-3 and TRBJ2-7; 7 bases match TRBD2. The source of this sequence is a woman aged 40-49 years who had recovered from COVID-19. Sequencing was performed on peripheral blood. CDR3 amino acids: CASSQDREDEQYF. CDR3 in DNA: TGCGCCAGCAGCCAAGATCGGGAGGACGAGCAGTACTTC.